These 25 T cell receptor beta chains share one sample of origin, sequenced in a study of T cell responses to AZD1222 COVID-19 vaccine. Assay: immunoSEQ multiplex PCR; the TCRdb copy retains only in-frame clones and omits some. This table has roughly 130,000 clones, 88% appearing once. Sequenced here: peripheral blood, sampled on day 0 of AZD1222 vaccination. Receptors originate from an adult in good health.

The genes are TRBV6-6 and TRBJ1-2; TRBD1 agrees at 9 bases. The V and J ends lost 6 bases and 4 bases, in that order; junction bases with no gene match: 6. The CDR3 spans 14 residues. Germline CDR1 and CDR2: MNHNY and SVGAGI (reference sequence). DNA of the CDR3: TGTGCCAGCAGCCCCGACAGGGGGTCCTATGGCTACACCTTC. It codes for CASSPDRGSYGYTF.

The V and J genes are TRBV6-5 and TRBJ2-7; 10 nucleotides line up with TRBD1. CDR1 is MNHEY, CDR2 SVGAGI, per germline. The CDR3 is made up of 14 amino acids. V lost 6 bases and J lost 3; bases outside the gene matches: 5. This CDR3 is CASRKRDRGYEQYF. As DNA, the CDR3 is TGTGCCAGCAGGAAACGGGACAGGGGCTACGAGCAGTACTTC.

The chain employs TRBV11-3 and TRBJ2-7; D remains ambiguous. Germline CDR1 SGHNT, CDR2 YENEEA. Deletions cut 5 bases from V and 0 bases from J, with 11 bases between. CDR3 length: 14 amino acids. The CDR3 loop reads CASSPRDLSYEQYF. The CDR3 DNA sequence: TGTGCCAGCAGCCCTAGGGATCTCTCCTACGAGCAGTACTTC.

The J gene is TRBJ1-6, the V gene TRBV28; TRBD1 might be the D (5 bases). CDR1 and CDR2 (germline): MDHEN, SYDVKM. The CDR3 length is 20 residues. V lost 5 bases and J 3 bases, leaving 26 bases between the germline ends. The CDR3 coding sequence is TGTGCCAGCAGTCAGCCCCTCGGGGCCCAAACCGCAAACTATAATTCACCCCTCCACTTT. This translates into CASSQPLGAQTANYNSPLHF.

The chain uses TRBV7-2 and TRBJ2-2; D may match TRBD1 or TRBD2 (5 bases each). V lost 4 bases, J lost 7 bases, and 13 bases lay in between. The CDR3 loop spans 14 amino acids. The germline gives CDR1 SGHTA, CDR2 FQGNSA. The CDR3 region has the DNA TGTGCCAGCAGCTCTCTCGGGGCAATCGGGGAGCTGTTTTTT. Its protein product is CASSSLGAIGELFF.

The V call is TRBV4-1, the J call TRBJ1-6, with 9 bases lining up with TRBD1. Germline lookup yields CDR1 MGHRA and CDR2 YSYEKL. The V gene end was trimmed by 1 base and the J gene end by 6 bases; junction bases not matched to a gene: 13. This CDR3 contains 19 residues. CDR3 DNA: TGCGCCAGCAGCCAAGTAGGTGATGGGACAGGGACGGGTAATTCACCCCTCCACTTT. Protein: CASSQVGDGTGTGNSPLHF.

The J gene is TRBJ1-1, the V gene TRBV5-1; 7 bases agree with TRBD1. Germline lookup yields CDR1 SGHRS and CDR2 YFSETQ. There are 17 residues in the CDR3. V shed 6 bases and J 6 bases; nucleotides not matched to a gene: 20. DNA of the CDR3: TGCGCCAGCACCCAACCTGTTGTGGCAGGGGGTGCAGCTGAAGCTTTCTTT. It is translated as CASTQPVVAGGAAEAFF.

This chain uses TRBV6-5 with TRBJ2-7; D not resolved. The CDR3 contains 16 residues. CDR1 and CDR2 from the germline V gene are MNHEY and SVGAGI. The V and J ends lost 0 bases and 0 bases respectively, with 12 bases between them. The DNA for the CDR3 is TGTGCCAGCAGTTACTCGACGTCGAGGAGCTCCTACGAGCAGTACTTC. It codes for CASSYSTSRSSYEQYF.

This sequence joins TRBV30 and TRBJ1-2, with D tentatively TRBD1 (5 bases). Trimming pared 2 bases from V and 8 bases from J, leaving 12 bases between. There are 12 residues in the CDR3. Germline CDR1 reads GTSNPN; CDR2 reads SVGIG (reference sequence). Written as DNA, the CDR3 is TGTGCCTGGAGTACGCGGGGACGGGGCTACACCTTC. Protein product: CAWSTRGRGYTF. Complete variable domain (other parts from reference TRBV30 and TRBJ1-2): SQTIHQWPATLVQPVGSPLSLECTVEGTSNPNLYWYRQAAGRGLQLLFYSVGIGQISSEVPQNLSASRPQDRQFILSSKKLLLSDSGFYLCAWSTRGRGYTFGSGTRLTVV.

This sequence joins TRBV3-1 (or the pseudogene TRBV3-2) and TRBJ2-7; TRBD2 matches 10 bases. The CDR3 spans 18 residues. V lost 2 bases to trimming and J lost 0 bases; unmatched junction nucleotides: 10. Germline lookup yields CDR1 LGHDT and CDR2 YNNKEL (reference sequence). CDR3 DNA: TGTGCCAGCAGCCAAATCAGCGGGAGGGCCCGGGGCTCCTACGAGCAGTACTTC. Encoded protein: CASSQISGRARGSYEQYF.

The chain employs TRBV19 and TRBJ2-1; 9 bases line up with TRBD2. Losses at the gene ends were 3 bases for V and 1 base for J; bases not matched to a gene: 13. Per germline, CDR1 LNHDA and CDR2 SQIVND (reference sequence). This CDR3 has 19 residues. CDR3: CASSIYRLAELSSYNEQFF. The CDR3 DNA follows: TGTGCCAGTAGTATCTACCGACTAGCGGAGCTCAGTTCCTACAATGAGCAGTTCTTC.

The gene calls are TRBV3-1 (or the pseudogene TRBV3-2) and TRBJ1-2; perhaps TRBD1 as D (6 bases). Germline V gene data show CDR1 as LGHDT and CDR2 as YNNKEL (reference sequence). The CDR3 loop spans 14 amino acids. Trimming took off 1 base at V and 5 bases at J, with 11 bases between the two ends. The CDR3 bases are TGTGCCAGCAGCCAAGTCCAGGGGACTTATGGCTACACCTTC. Amino acids: CASSQVQGTYGYTF.

The chain carries TRBV5-1 and TRBJ2-7, with 12 bases fitting TRBD2. V shed 5 bases, J shed 2 bases, and the junction held 5 bases outside the gene matches. The CDR3 consists of 15 residues. Germline values: CDR1 SGHRS, CDR2 YFSETQ. The CDR3: CASRILAGGTYEQYF. The CDR3 DNA follows: TGCGCCAGCAGGATACTAGCGGGAGGAACCTACGAGCAGTACTTC.

The chain carries TRBV10-3 and TRBJ2-7, with TRBD1 matching over 11 bases. The CDR3 covers 15 residues. CDR1 and CDR2 (germline): ENHRY, SYGVKD. Trimming at V came to 0 bases and at J to 2 bases, leaving 0 bases not matched to a gene. The CDR3 sequence is CAISESGQGAYEQYF. CDR3 in DNA: TGTGCCATCAGTGAGTCGGGACAGGGGGCCTACGAGCAGTACTTC.

The chain links TRBV13 to TRBJ2-7; D gene uncertain. From germline, CDR1 is PRHDT and CDR2 FYEKMQ (reference sequence). The V gene lost 3 bases and the J gene lost 4 bases, with 7 bases spanning the gap. The CDR3 consists of 12 residues. CDR3 in amino acids: CASSLNRYEQYF. The DNA of the CDR3 is TGTGCCAGCAGCTTGAATAGGTACGAGCAGTACTTC. Full variable domain (remainder filled in from reference TRBV13 and TRBJ2-7): AAGVIQSPRHLIKEKRETATLKCYPIPRHDTVYWYQQGPGQDPQFLISFYEKMQSDKGSIPDRFSAQQFSDYHSELNMSSLELGDSALYFCASSLNRYEQYFGPGTRLTVT.

This chain joins TRBV18 and TRBJ1-1; tentatively, D is TRBD1 (5 bases). CDR3 length: 13 amino acids. CDR1 and CDR2 from the germline V gene are KGHSH and LQKENI. The V gene lost 4 bases and the J gene lost 7 bases, with 13 bases spanning the gap. CDR3 sequence (DNA): TGTGCCAGCTCACTCGGGCAGGGTAATGAAGCTTTCTTT. This gives the protein CASSLGQGNEAFF.

V gene TRBV19 combines with J gene TRBJ1-4; a possible D gene is TRBD1 (5 bases). From germline, CDR1 is LNHDA and CDR2 SQIVND (reference sequence). CDR3 length equals 13 residues. V dropped 5 bases and J dropped 5 bases, with 9 bases sitting between them. The CDR3 DNA reads TGTGCCAGTAGTCGACAGCCAAATGAAAAACTGTTTTTT. It yields the protein CASSRQPNEKLFF.

The sample holds one count of this clone. The rearrangement uses TRBV7-2 and TRBJ2-4, with D possibly called TRBD1 or TRBD2 (5 bases each). Germline loops: CDR1 SGHTA, CDR2 FQGNSA. This CDR3 contains 15 residues. Trimming stripped 3 bases from V and 3 bases from J, with 12 bases between. CDR3 region: CASSFRDPNKNIQYF. CDR3 coding DNA: TGTGCCAGCAGCTTCAGGGACCCCAACAAAAACATTCAGTACTTC. Filled out from reference TRBV7-2 and TRBJ2-4, the complete variable domain reads GAGVSQSPSNKVTEKGKDVELRCDPISGHTALYWYRQSLGQGLEFLIYFQGNSAPDKSGLPSDRFSAERTGGSVSTLTIQRTQQEDSAVYLCASSFRDPNKNIQYFGAGTRLSVL.

J is TRBJ2-5 and V is TRBV5-1, with unresolved D. The germline V gene encodes CDR1 SGHRS and CDR2 YFSETQ. Deletions cut 5 bases from V and 4 bases from J, with 18 bases between. CDR3 length: 15 residues. The CDR3 nucleotides are TGCGCCAGCAGACCCCGGACGGAGACCCCAGAGACCCAGTACTTC. This translates into CASRPRTETPETQYF.

V is TRBV28 and J is TRBJ1-3, with 8 bases aligning to TRBD1. After removal of 5 bases from V and 3 bases from J, the junction contained 6 bases not matched to a gene. Germline assignment: CDR1 MDHEN and CDR2 SYDVKM. CDR3 length: 15 amino acids. CDR3 sequence reads: CASSPTGGVGNTIYF. The CDR3 region has the DNA TGTGCCAGCAGTCCTACAGGGGGGGTTGGAAACACCATATATTTT.

J is TRBJ2-1 and V is TRBV10-1; TRBD2 is a possible D gene (6 bases). The CDR3 runs 16 residues. From germline, CDR1 is WNHNN and CDR2 SYGVQD (reference sequence). V was clipped by 0 bases and J by 0 bases, with 9 bases between them. DNA of the CDR3: TGCGCCAGCAGTGAGTCAAGCGGGCTCTCCTACAATGAGCAGTTCTTC. This gives the protein CASSESSGLSYNEQFF.

The chain's CDR3 is CASSRAEGYTF. The DNA for the CDR3 is TGTGCCAGCAGTCGGGCGGAAGGCTACACCTTC. This chain uses TRBV28 with TRBJ1-2; no definite D call. Trimming took off 5 bases at V and 8 bases at J, with 9 bases between the two ends. The CDR3 runs 11 residues. Germline lookup yields CDR1 MDHEN and CDR2 SYDVKM.

The gene calls are TRBV12-5 and TRBJ2-7; 7 bases are a match to TRBD1. This CDR3 has 13 amino acids. Trimming at V came to 1 base and at J to 3 bases, leaving 0 bases not matched to a gene. Germline loops: CDR1 LGHNT, CDR2 FRNRAP. The CDR3 nucleotides read TGTGCTAGTGGTTTGGGGACAGGCTACGAGCAGTACTTC. It codes for CASGLGTGYEQYF.

The rearrangement links TRBV6-2 or TRBV6-3 to TRBJ2-5; the match to TRBD2 covers 7 bases. J was trimmed by 1 base and V by 2 bases; bases with no gene match: 1. The CDR3 has 14 amino acids. The germline V gene encodes CDR1 MNHEY and CDR2 SVGEGT. CDR3 nucleotides: TGTGCCAGCAGTTACGGGGGGGGCCAAGAGACCCAGTACTTC. Its protein is CASSYGGGQETQYF.

This rearrangement joins TRBV12-5 to TRBJ1-2; 8 bases map to TRBD1. This CDR3 region has 15 residues. The germline V gene has CDR1 LGHNT and CDR2 FRNRAP. Trimming at V came to 3 bases and at J to 4 bases, leaving 7 bases not matched to a gene. CDR3 coding DNA: TGTGCTAGTGGTTTAATCAGACAGGGGAGCTATGGCTACACCTTC. This encodes CASGLIRQGSYGYTF.